Listed below are T cell receptor beta chains from one sample, sequenced in a study of T cells in Graves' hyperthyroidism and ophthalmopathy. TCRdb re-called the multiplex PCR reads with MiXCR, one entry per CDR3 protein. The data contain a few hundred thousand distinct CDR3 sequences, approximately 14% of them singletons. Sequencing was carried out using blood. These receptor sequences come from a woman aged 40-49 years with Graves' ophthalmopathy. The conserved cysteine and the conserved F or W are not part of the CDR3 here.

V gene: TRBV7-9; J gene: TRBJ1-2; CDR3 length: 11; CDR3 protein: ASTLNTNYGYT
V gene: TRBV11-2; J gene: TRBJ2-7; CDR3 length: 12; CDR3 protein: ASSLEGGLYEQY
V gene: TRBV28; J gene: TRBJ1-1; CDR3 length: 12; CDR3 protein: ASSSTGLNTEAF
V gene: TRBV3-1; J gene: TRBJ2-1; CDR3 length: 13; CDR3 protein: ASSQGQGPYNEQF
V gene: TRBV20-1; J gene: TRBJ2-5; CDR3 length: 13; CDR3 protein: SARDERANQETQY
V gene: TRBV7-6; J gene: TRBJ1-1; CDR3 length: 13; CDR3 protein: ASSLQPGMNTEAF
V gene: TRBV12-3/TRBV12-4; J gene: TRBJ2-1; CDR3 length: 14; CDR3 protein: ASSLNRQGWGSEQF
V gene: TRBV2; J gene: TRBJ1-5; CDR3 length: 10; CDR3 protein: ASTRDNQPQH
V gene: TRBV6-1; J gene: TRBJ1-2; CDR3 length: 13; CDR3 protein: ASFRPGQGYYGYT
V gene: TRBV5-5; J gene: TRBJ1-1; CDR3 length: 12; CDR3 protein: ASSSGTANTEAF